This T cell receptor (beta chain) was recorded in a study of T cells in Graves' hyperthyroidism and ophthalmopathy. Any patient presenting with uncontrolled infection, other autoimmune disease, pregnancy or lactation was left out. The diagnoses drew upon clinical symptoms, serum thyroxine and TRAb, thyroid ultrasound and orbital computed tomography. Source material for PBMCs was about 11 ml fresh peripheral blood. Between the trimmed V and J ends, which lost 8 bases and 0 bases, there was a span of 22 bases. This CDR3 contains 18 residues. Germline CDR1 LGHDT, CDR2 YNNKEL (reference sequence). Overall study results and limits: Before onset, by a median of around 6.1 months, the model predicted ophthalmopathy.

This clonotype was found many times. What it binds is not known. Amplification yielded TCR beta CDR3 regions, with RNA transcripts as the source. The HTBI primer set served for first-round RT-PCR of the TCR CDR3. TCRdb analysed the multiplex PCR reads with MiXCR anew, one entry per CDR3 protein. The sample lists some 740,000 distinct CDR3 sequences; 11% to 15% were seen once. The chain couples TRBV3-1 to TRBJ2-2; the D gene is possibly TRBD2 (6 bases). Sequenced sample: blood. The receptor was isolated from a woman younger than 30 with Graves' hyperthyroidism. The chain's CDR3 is CASGGYRKGGANTGELFF. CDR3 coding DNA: TGTGCCAGCGGAGGGTATCGGAAGGGCGGCGCGAACACCGGGGAGCTGTTTTTT.